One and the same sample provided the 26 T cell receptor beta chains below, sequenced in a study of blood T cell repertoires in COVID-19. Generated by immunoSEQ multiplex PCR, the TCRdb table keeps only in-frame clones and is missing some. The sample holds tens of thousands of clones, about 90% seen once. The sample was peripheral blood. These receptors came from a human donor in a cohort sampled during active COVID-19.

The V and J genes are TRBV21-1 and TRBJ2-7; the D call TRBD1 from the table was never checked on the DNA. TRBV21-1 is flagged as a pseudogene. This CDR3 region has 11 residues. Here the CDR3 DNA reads TGTGCCAGTCGACAGGGCTACGAGCAGTACGTC. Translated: CASRQGYEQYV.

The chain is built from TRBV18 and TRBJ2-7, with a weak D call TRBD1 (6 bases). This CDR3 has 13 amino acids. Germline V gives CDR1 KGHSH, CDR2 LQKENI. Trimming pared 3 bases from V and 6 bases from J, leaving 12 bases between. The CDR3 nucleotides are TGTGCCAGCTCACCTCAGGGACACTCCGAGCAGTACGTC. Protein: CASSPQGHSEQYV.

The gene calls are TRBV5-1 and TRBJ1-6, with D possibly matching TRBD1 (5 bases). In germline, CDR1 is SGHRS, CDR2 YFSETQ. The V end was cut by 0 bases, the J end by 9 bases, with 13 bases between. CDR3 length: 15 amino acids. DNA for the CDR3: TGCGCCAGCAGCTTGGTGGGGGGAATCAGTTCACCCCTCCACTTT. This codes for CASSLVGGISSPLHF.

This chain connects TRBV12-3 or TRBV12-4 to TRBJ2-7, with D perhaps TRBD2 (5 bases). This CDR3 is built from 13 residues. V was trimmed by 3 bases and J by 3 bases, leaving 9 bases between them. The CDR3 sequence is CASSLEANYEQYV. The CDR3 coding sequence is TGTGCCAGCAGTTTGGAGGCCAACTACGAGCAGTACGTC.

The CDR3 protein is CASSLWGWGTDTQYF. CDR3 nucleotide sequence: TGCGCCAGCAGCTTGTGGGGCTGGGGCACAGATACGCAGTATTTT. The rearrangement joins TRBV5-1 to TRBJ2-3, with D tentatively TRBD1 (5 bases). The V end lost 1 base, the J end lost 1 base, and 10 bases lay between the germline ends. This CDR3 has 15 amino acids. Germline CDR1 SGHRS, CDR2 YFSETQ.

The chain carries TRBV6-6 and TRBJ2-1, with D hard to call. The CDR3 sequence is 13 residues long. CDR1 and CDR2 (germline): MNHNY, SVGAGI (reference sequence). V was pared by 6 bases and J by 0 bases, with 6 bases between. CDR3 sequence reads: CASRQSSYNEQFF. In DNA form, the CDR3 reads TGTGCCAGCAGACAGAGCTCCTACAATGAGCAGTTCTTC.

For the CDR3, the DNA is TGTGCCAGCAGTTTGAACCCAGGCGTTTCACCCCTCCACTTT. It codes for CASSLNPGVSPLHF. The J gene is TRBJ1-6, the V gene TRBV28; D unresolved. Trimming stripped 3 bases from V and 9 bases from J, with 12 bases between. CDR1 MDHEN and CDR2 SYDVKM come from the germline V gene. There are 14 residues in the CDR3.

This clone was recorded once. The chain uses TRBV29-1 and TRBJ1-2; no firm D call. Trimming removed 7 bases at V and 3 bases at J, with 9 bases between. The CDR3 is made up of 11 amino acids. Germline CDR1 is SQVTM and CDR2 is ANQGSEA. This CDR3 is CSATVDYGYTF. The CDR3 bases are TGCAGCGCCACAGTAGACTATGGCTACACCTTC. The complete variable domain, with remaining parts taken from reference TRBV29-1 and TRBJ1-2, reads SAVISQKPSRDICQRGTSLTIQCQVDSQVTMMFWYRQQPGQSLTLIATANQGSEATYESGFVIDKFPISRPNLTFSTLTVSNMSPEDSSIYLCSATVDYGYTFGSGTRLTVV.

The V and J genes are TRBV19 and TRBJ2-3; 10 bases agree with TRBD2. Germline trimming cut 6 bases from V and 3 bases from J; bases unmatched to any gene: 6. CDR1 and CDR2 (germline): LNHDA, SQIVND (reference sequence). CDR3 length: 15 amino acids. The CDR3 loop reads CASSPRSGRTDTQYF. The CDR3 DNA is TGTGCCAGTAGCCCCCGTAGCGGGAGGACAGATACGCAGTATTTT.

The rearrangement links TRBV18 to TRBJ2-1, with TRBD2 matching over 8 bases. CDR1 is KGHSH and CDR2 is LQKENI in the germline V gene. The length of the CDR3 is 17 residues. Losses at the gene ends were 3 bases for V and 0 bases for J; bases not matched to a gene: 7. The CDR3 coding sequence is TGTGCCAGCTCACCTGAGCCGGGAGGGAGCTCCTACAATGAGCAGTTCTTC. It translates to CASSPEPGGSSYNEQFF.

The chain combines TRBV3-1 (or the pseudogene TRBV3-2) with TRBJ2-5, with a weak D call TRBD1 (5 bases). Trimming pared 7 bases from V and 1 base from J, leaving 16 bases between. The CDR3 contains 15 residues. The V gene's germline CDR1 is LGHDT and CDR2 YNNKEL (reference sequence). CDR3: CASTLRGRIQETQYF. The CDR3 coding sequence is TGTGCCAGCACCCTTAGGGGCAGGATCCAAGAGACCCAGTACTTC.

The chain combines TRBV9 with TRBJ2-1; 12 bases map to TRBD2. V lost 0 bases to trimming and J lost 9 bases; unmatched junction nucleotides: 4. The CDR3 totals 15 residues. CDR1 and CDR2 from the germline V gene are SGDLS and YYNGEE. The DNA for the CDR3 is TGTGCCAGCAGCGTAGGACTAGCGGGAGAGGGTGAGCAGTTCTTC. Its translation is CASSVGLAGEGEQFF.

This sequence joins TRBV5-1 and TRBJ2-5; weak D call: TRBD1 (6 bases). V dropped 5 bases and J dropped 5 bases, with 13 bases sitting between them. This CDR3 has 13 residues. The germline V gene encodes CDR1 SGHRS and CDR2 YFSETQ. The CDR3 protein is CASRRARGETQYF. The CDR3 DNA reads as TGCGCCAGCAGGCGGGCTAGGGGGGAGACCCAGTACTTC.

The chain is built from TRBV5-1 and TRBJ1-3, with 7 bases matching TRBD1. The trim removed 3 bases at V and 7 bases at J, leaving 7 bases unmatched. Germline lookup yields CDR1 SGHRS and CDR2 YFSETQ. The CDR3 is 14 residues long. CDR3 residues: CASSSGTALNTIYF. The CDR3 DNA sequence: TGCGCCAGCAGCTCGGGGACAGCCTTGAACACCATATATTTT.

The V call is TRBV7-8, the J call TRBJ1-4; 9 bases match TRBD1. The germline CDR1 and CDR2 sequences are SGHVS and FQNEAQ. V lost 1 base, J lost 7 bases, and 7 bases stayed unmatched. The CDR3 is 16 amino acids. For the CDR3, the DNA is TGTGCCAGCAGCTTAGTCAGACAGGGGGTGGGTGAAAAACTGTTTTTT. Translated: CASSLVRQGVGEKLFF.

CDR3 bases: TGTGCCAGCAGTTTATCGGCGGGCACTGAAGCTTTCTTT. Its translation: CASSLSAGTEAFF. The chain uses TRBV12-3 or TRBV12-4 and TRBJ1-1, with unresolved D. Trimming took off 2 bases at V and 4 bases at J, with 8 bases between the two ends. The CDR3 spans 13 residues.

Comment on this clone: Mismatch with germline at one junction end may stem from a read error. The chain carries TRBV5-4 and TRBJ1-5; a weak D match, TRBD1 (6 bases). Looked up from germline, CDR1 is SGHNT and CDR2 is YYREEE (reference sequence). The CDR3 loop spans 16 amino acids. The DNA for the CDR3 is TGTGCCAGCAGTTTGGCCCCTGGGCAGGGGAATCAGCCCCAGCATTTT. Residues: CASSLAPGQGNQPQHF.

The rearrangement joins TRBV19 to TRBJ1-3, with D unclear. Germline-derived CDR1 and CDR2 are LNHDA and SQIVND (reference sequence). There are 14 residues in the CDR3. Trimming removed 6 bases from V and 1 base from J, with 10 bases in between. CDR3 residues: CASRRRESGNTIYF. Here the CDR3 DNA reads TGTGCCAGTAGGCGCCGGGAATCTGGAAACACCATATATTTT.

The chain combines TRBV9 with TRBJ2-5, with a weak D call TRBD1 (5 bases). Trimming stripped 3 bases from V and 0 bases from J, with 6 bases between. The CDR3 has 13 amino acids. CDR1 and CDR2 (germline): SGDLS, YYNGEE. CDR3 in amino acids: CASSDRYQETQYF. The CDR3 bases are TGTGCCAGCAGCGACAGGTACCAAGAGACCCAGTACTTC.

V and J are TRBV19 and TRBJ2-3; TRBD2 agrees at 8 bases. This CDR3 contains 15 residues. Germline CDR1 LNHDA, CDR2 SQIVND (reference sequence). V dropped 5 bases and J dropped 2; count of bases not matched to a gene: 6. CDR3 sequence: CASSQSGSATDTQYF. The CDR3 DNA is TGTGCCAGTAGTCAGAGCGGGAGCGCCACAGATACGCAGTATTTT.

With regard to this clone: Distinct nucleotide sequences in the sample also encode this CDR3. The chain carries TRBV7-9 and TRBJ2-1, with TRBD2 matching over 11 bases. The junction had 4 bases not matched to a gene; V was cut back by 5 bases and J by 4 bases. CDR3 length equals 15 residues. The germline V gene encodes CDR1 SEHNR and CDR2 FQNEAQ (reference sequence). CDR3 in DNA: TGTGCCAGCAGCCCCCGACTAGCGGGATACAATGAGCAGTTCTTC. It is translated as CASSPRLAGYNEQFF.

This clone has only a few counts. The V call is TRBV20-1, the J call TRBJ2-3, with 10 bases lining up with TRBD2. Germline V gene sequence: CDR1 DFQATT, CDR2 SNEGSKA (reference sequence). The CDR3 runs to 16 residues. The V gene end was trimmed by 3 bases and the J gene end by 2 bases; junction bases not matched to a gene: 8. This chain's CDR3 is CSASAPLAGVTDTQYF. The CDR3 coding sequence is TGCAGTGCTAGTGCCCCCCTAGCGGGGGTCACAGATACGCAGTATTTT.

CDR3: CASSMDRGPTDTQYF. Here the CDR3 DNA reads TGTGCCAGTAGTATGGACAGGGGGCCCACAGATACGCAGTATTTT. This chain uses TRBV19 with TRBJ2-3, with 11 bases fitting TRBD1. The CDR3 loop spans 15 amino acids. Germline CDR1 reads LNHDA; CDR2 reads SQIVND (reference sequence). Losses at the gene ends were 3 bases for V and 2 bases for J; bases not matched to a gene: 1.

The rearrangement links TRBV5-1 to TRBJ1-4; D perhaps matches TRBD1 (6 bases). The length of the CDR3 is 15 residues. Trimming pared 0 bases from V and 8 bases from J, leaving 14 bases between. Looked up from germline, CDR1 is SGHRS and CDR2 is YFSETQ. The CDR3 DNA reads TGCGCCAGCAGCTTGGAGGGACATTCATTGGAAAAACTGTTTTTT. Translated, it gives CASSLEGHSLEKLFF.

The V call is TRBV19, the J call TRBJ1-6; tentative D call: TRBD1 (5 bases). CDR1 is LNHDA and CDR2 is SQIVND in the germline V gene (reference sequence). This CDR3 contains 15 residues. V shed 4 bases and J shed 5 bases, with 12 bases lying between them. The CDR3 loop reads CASSTTTANNSPLHF. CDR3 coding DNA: TGTGCCAGTAGTACGACGACAGCAAATAATTCACCCCTCCACTTT.

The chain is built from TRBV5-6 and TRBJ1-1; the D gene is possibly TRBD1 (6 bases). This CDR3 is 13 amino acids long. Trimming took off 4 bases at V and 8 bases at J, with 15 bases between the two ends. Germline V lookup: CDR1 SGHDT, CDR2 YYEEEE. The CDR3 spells CASSRGAGPEAFF. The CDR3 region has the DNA TGTGCCAGCAGCCGGGGGGCGGGTCCGGAAGCTTTCTTT.